The entry below gives a single T cell receptor (beta chain) sequence along with its context. This CDR3 contains 19 residues. The J segment lost 0 bases and the V segment lost 5 bases, leaving 12 bases of the junction unmatched. CDR1 is SNHLY and CDR2 is FYNNEI in the germline V gene. Using immunoSEQ multiplex PCR, the repertoire was profiled, and TCRdb retains in-frame clones only, with some absent. The sample contains 9,500 to 15,000 clones, 82% of which appear only once. This record belongs to a study of blood T cell repertoires in COVID-19. This sequence was found in a woman aged 55-69 years with acute or convalescent COVID-19. Sequenced sample: peripheral blood. The V gene is TRBV2, the J gene TRBJ2-4; 11 nucleotides align to TRBD2. For the CDR3, the DNA is TGTGCCAGCAGTATTCCGGCTAGCGGGGGGCCTCTAGCCAAAAACATTCAGTACTTC. Amino acids: CASSIPASGGPLAKNIQYF.